This is a list of T cell receptor beta chains from one sample in a study of CD8 T cells in ankylosing spondylitis. MiXCR, run by TCRdb on the 5' RACE reads, gives a single entry per CDR3 protein. This table has hundreds of thousands of distinct CDR3 sequences, 15% to 20% appearing once. The sample comprised blood, either unsorted or a sorted T cell fraction (not recorded which). The receptor source for this set is a male donor with ankylosing spondylitis. The CDR3 runs from the conserved cysteine through the conserved F or W. D genes are given only for firm matches. Rows give clone size only sometimes, using once, few, many, or a class for an expanded clone.

>TRBV10-3|TRBJ2-7|few|NA
TGTGCCATCAGTGCAGGGCCCGAGGGAACCTACGAGCAGTACTTC
CAISAGPEGTYEQYF
>TRBV5-1|TRBJ1-1|many|NA
TGCGCCAGCAGCTTGGTAAATGAGGGATCTGAAGCTTTCTTT
CASSLVNEGSEAFF
>TRBV11-1|TRBJ2-3|NA|TRBD2
TGTGCCAGCAGCCGTTCTTTAGCGGGGGAACGTCGATCTAGCACAGATACGCAGTATTTT
CASSRSLAGERRSSTDTQYF
>TRBV7-9|TRBJ2-1|NA|TRBD1
TGTGCCAGCAGCCAGGACAGGGGAAGCATAGACGACAATGAGCAGTTCTTC
CASSQDRGSIDDNEQFF
>TRBV5-1|TRBJ2-7|NA|NA
TGCGCCAGCAAAGACAGTCCGGGATCCTACGAGCAGTACTTC
CASKDSPGSYEQYF
>TRBV20-1|TRBJ2-7|NA|NA
TGCAGTGCTAGGGGCGACCCCTCAAAACTAAGGGACGAGCAGTACTTC
CSARGDPSKLRDEQYF
>TRBV7-9|TRBJ2-2|many|NA
TGTGCCAGCAGCGAACAGGGCACCGGGGAGCTGTTTTTT
CASSEQGTGELFF
>TRBV12-3/TRBV12-4|TRBJ1-2|few|NA
TGTGCCAGCAGCTCCACGTCCACCTATGGCTACACCTTC
CASSSTSTYGYTF
>TRBV4-3|TRBJ2-7|few|NA
TGCGCCAGCAGCCAAGGGGTCTCTGAGTACTACGAGCAGTACTTC
CASSQGVSEYYEQYF
>TRBV9|TRBJ2-7|NA|NA
TGTGCCAGCAGCGTAGGAGGGGCAGGCTACGAGCAGTACTTC
CASSVGGAGYEQYF
>TRBV27|TRBJ2-6|NA|NA
TGTGCCAGCAGTTGGACACACTCTGGGGCCAACGTCCTGACTTTC
CASSWTHSGANVLTF
>TRBV7-9|TRBJ2-2|NA|NA
TGTGCCAGCAGCCTTAGTATCGGGGAGCTGTTTTTT
CASSLSIGELFF
>TRBV29-1|TRBJ2-6|NA|NA
TGCAGCGTTGAAGAGAGGGGCCTTTACGGGGCCAACGTCCTGACTTTC
CSVEERGLYGANVLTF
>TRBV5-1|TRBJ1-2|few|TRBD1
TGCGCCAGCATATCGCCAGGGGGCTTGAACTACACCTTC
CASISPGGLNYTF
>TRBV6-1|TRBJ1-2|NA|TRBD1
TGTGCCAGCAGCGCAATTGTGGGACAGGATACTAACTATGGCTACACCTTC
CASSAIVGQDTNYGYTF
>TRBV6-1|TRBJ2-1|few|NA
TGTGCCAGCACCTTGACTAATGGGCCTTTCAATGAGCAGTTCTTC
CASTLTNGPFNEQFF